The source of this T cell receptor beta chain is a study of radiation and T cells in renal cell carcinoma. Overall study results and limits: No pretreatment tumor biopsies were available for baseline clonotypes.

Specified time point: baseline pretreatment blood. Treatment noted: 15 Gy SBRT to primary tumor, nephrectomy 4 weeks later. Produced via immunoSEQ multiplex PCR; TCRdb's table is partial and in-frame only. The table lists 100,000 to 150,000 clones, roughly 80% of them singletons, with about 3% in the top ten. The CDR3 is 14 amino acids. Germline loops: CDR1 MDHEN, CDR2 SYDVKM. Trimming pared 4 bases from V and 2 bases from J, leaving 11 bases between. Details on this clone: Antigen unknown.

The clonotype comes from a woman aged 55-70 years with renal cell carcinoma. The J gene is TRBJ2-5, the V gene TRBV28, with D possibly matching TRBD1 (5 bases). The source was blood, collected from a patient whose treatment included radiotherapy and nephrectomy. In DNA, the CDR3 is TGTGCCAGCAGTTGGCAGGGCTTACAAGAGACCCAGTACTTC. Translation: CASSWQGLQETQYF.